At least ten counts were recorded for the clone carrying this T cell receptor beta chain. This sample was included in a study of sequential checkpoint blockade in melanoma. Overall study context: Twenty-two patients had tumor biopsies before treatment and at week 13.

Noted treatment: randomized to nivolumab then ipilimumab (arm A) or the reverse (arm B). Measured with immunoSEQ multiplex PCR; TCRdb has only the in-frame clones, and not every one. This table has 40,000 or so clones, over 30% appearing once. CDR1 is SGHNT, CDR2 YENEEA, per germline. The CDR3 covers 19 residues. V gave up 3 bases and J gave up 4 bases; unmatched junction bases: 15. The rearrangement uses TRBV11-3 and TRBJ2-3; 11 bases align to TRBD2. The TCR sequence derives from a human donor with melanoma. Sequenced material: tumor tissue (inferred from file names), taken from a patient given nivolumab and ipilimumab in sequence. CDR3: CASSLRATVLAGESDTQYF. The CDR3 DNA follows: TGTGCCAGCAGCTTGAGAGCCACCGTACTAGCGGGAGAGTCAGATACGCAGTATTTT.